The entry below describes one TCR beta chain. This CDR3 has 15 amino acids. The junction had 2 bases not matched to a gene; V was cut back by 3 bases and J by 4 bases. Germline CDR1 reads SGHNT; CDR2 reads YYREEE (reference sequence). The data stem from a study of blood T cell repertoires in COVID-19. Study-wide context: Acute and convalescent COVID-19 samples came from the United States, Italy and Spain. T cells, B-cell-depleted T cells, or PBMCs supplied cDNA or gDNA.

In the original workflow: Amplifying reference gene primers gave estimates of nucleated cell counts. Method: immunoSEQ multiplex PCR; TCRdb's copy keeps in-frame clones and lacks some. V and J calls and clone size come straight from that table; D and trimming were deduced from the DNA. The sample consists of 65,000 to 70,000 clones, roughly 80% of them appearing once. This clonotype was sampled from a man in his 60s with acute or convalescent COVID-19. The sample was peripheral blood. The rearrangement uses TRBV5-4 and TRBJ2-1, with TRBD2 identical over 12 bases. As DNA, the CDR3 is TGTGCCAGCAGCTCTAGCGGGGGGGGGTACAATGAGCAGTTCTTC. This codes for CASSSSGGGYNEQFF.